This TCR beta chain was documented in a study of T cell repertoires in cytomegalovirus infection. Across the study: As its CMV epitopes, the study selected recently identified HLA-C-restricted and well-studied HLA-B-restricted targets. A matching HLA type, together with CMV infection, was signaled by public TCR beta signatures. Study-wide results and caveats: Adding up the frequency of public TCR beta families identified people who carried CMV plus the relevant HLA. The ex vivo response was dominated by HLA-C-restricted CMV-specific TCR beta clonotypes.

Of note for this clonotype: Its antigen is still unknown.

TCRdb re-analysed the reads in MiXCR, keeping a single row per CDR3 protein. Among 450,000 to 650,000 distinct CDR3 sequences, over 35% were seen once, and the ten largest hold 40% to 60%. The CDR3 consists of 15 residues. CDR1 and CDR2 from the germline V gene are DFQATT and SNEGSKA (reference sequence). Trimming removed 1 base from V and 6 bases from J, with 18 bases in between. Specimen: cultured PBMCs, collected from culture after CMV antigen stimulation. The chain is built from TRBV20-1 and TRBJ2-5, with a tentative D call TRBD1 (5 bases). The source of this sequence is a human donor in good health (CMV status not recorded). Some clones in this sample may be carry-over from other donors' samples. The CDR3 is CSARGRSSSGQTQYF. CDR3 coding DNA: TGCAGTGCTAGAGGCCGCTCCTCCTCAGGGCAGACCCAGTACTTC.